This is a list of T cell receptor beta chains from one sample in a study of blood T cell repertoires in COVID-19. Generated by immunoSEQ multiplex PCR, the TCRdb table keeps only in-frame clones and is missing some. This table has about 380,000 clones, more than 75% appearing once. The source material was PBMCs or T cells enriched from blood (not recorded which). The receptors originated from a man younger than 45 who had recovered from COVID-19. Each CDR3 is given with its conserved first and last residue. The D gene is left open where the match is weak. Only part of the rows carry a size: once, few, many, or a class if the clone is expanded.

abundance: NA
d_gene: NA
j_gene: TRBJ1-1
v_gene: TRBV5-6
CDR3nt: TGTGCCAGCAGCTTGCAGAACACTGAAGCTTTCTTT
CDR3aa: CASSLQNTEAFF

abundance: NA
d_gene: NA
j_gene: TRBJ1-3
v_gene: TRBV7-2
CDR3nt: TGTGCCAGCAGCTGGGGGGGCGGCGGAAACACCATATATTTT
CDR3aa: CASSWGGGGNTIYF

abundance: NA
d_gene: TRBD1
j_gene: TRBJ1-1
v_gene: TRBV2
CDR3nt: TGTGCCAGCAGTGAAGCAGTGACAGGGGGGGCTTTCTTT
CDR3aa: CASSEAVTGGAFF

abundance: NA
d_gene: NA
j_gene: TRBJ1-2
v_gene: TRBV19
CDR3nt: TGTGCCAGTAGTATAAGTCTAAACTATGGCTACACCTTC
CDR3aa: CASSISLNYGYTF

abundance: NA
d_gene: NA
j_gene: TRBJ1-3
v_gene: TRBV12-5
CDR3nt: TGTGCTAGTGGTTTGCCATCTCTAAGGGGGTCAGGAAACACCATATATTTT
CDR3aa: CASGLPSLRGSGNTIYF

abundance: NA
d_gene: NA
j_gene: TRBJ2-1
v_gene: TRBV19
CDR3nt: TGTGCCAGTAGTATTCCTGGGGCGCGGAAGGGTGAGCAGTTCTTC
CDR3aa: CASSIPGARKGEQFF

abundance: NA
d_gene: NA
j_gene: TRBJ1-2
v_gene: TRBV7-9
CDR3nt: TGTGCCAGCAGCTTTTCAACACAGGGAAGCAACTATGGCTACACCTTC
CDR3aa: CASSFSTQGSNYGYTF

abundance: NA
d_gene: NA
j_gene: TRBJ1-2
v_gene: TRBV12-3/TRBV12-4
CDR3nt: TGTGCCAGCAGTTTAAGGCAGGGTGGTGGCTACACCTTC
CDR3aa: CASSLRQGGGYTF

abundance: NA
d_gene: NA
j_gene: TRBJ2-1
v_gene: TRBV4-3
CDR3nt: TGCGCCAGCAGCCAAGATGGGCTGTCGGGGGATCGGGGGAATGAGCAGTTCTTC
CDR3aa: CASSQDGLSGDRGNEQFF

abundance: once
d_gene: NA
j_gene: TRBJ1-5
v_gene: TRBV2
CDR3nt: TGTGCCAGCAGTGAGGGGAGGAACAGCGAGCCCCAGCATTTT
CDR3aa: CASSEGRNSEPQHF

abundance: NA
d_gene: NA
j_gene: TRBJ1-2
v_gene: TRBV7-2
CDR3nt: TGTGCCAGCAGCTTATCACAGGAGCGCTATGGCTACACCTTC
CDR3aa: CASSLSQERYGYTF

abundance: NA
d_gene: NA
j_gene: TRBJ1-1
v_gene: TRBV12-3/TRBV12-4
CDR3nt: TGTGCCAGCAGTCCTACAGGGACTGAAGCTTTCTTT
CDR3aa: CASSPTGTEAFF

abundance: NA
d_gene: TRBD1
j_gene: TRBJ2-3
v_gene: TRBV9
CDR3nt: TGTGCCAGCAGCGGACAGGGTACTACGCAGTATTTT
CDR3aa: CASSGQGTTQYF

abundance: NA
d_gene: NA
j_gene: TRBJ1-1
v_gene: TRBV28
CDR3nt: TGTGCCAGCAGTTTAGGTGCAGGGCCCACTGAAGCTTTCTTT
CDR3aa: CASSLGAGPTEAFF

abundance: once
d_gene: NA
j_gene: TRBJ1-1
v_gene: TRBV11-3
CDR3nt: TGTGCCAGCAGCCGAGAAATAAACACTGAAGCTTTCTTT
CDR3aa: CASSREINTEAFF

abundance: NA
d_gene: TRBD2
j_gene: TRBJ2-2
v_gene: TRBV5-1
CDR3nt: TGCGCCAGCAGCTTGGCTCGCGGGGGAAACACCGGGGAGCTGTTTTTT
CDR3aa: CASSLARGGNTGELFF

abundance: once
d_gene: NA
j_gene: TRBJ1-4
v_gene: TRBV3-1/TRBV3-2
CDR3nt: TGTGCCAGCAGCCGAAGGACACGTGAGCTGTTTTTT
CDR3aa: CASSRRTRELFF

abundance: NA
d_gene: TRBD1
j_gene: TRBJ1-2
v_gene: TRBV14
CDR3nt: TGTGCCAGCAGCCAACCGGGACAGATCAACTATGGCTACACCTTC
CDR3aa: CASSQPGQINYGYTF

abundance: NA
d_gene: TRBD1
j_gene: TRBJ1-4
v_gene: TRBV7-2
CDR3nt: TGTGCCAGCAGCTCACAGGGGGCGAACGAAAAACTGTTTTTT
CDR3aa: CASSSQGANEKLFF

abundance: NA
d_gene: TRBD2
j_gene: TRBJ2-5
v_gene: TRBV4-1
CDR3nt: TGCGCCAGCAGCCCAATGACTAGCGGGCCGACCCAAGAGACCCAGTACTTC
CDR3aa: CASSPMTSGPTQETQYF

abundance: NA
d_gene: TRBD2
j_gene: TRBJ2-1
v_gene: TRBV4-1
CDR3nt: TGCGCCAGCAGCCAAGATGGACTAGCGGGGGAGGACTACAATGAGCAGTTCTTC
CDR3aa: CASSQDGLAGEDYNEQFF

abundance: NA
d_gene: TRBD2
j_gene: TRBJ2-5
v_gene: TRBV7-2
CDR3nt: TGTGCCAGCAGCTCATCACTTTCCGGGACTAGCGTTCAAGAGACCCAGTACTTC
CDR3aa: CASSSSLSGTSVQETQYF

abundance: NA
d_gene: NA
j_gene: TRBJ2-1
v_gene: TRBV14
CDR3nt: TGTGCCAGCAGCTCCAGGGGAACGAGCTCCTACAATGAGCAGTTCTTC
CDR3aa: CASSSRGTSSYNEQFF

abundance: once
d_gene: NA
j_gene: TRBJ2-2
v_gene: TRBV11-2
CDR3nt: TGTGCCAGCAGCTTAGGGCAGGGTTGGATCGGGGAGCTGTTTTTT
CDR3aa: CASSLGQGWIGELFF

abundance: once
d_gene: NA
j_gene: TRBJ2-1
v_gene: TRBV18
CDR3nt: TGTGCCAGCTCACCACAGACAGGCCAGGGTGAGCAGTTCTTC
CDR3aa: CASSPQTGQGEQFF

abundance: NA
d_gene: NA
j_gene: TRBJ2-3
v_gene: TRBV6-2/TRBV6-3
CDR3nt: TGTGCCAGCAGTTACAGGTCGTCAGGGGTCACAGATACGCAGTATTTT
CDR3aa: CASSYRSSGVTDTQYF

abundance: NA
d_gene: TRBD1
j_gene: TRBJ2-7
v_gene: TRBV4-1
CDR3nt: TGCGCCAGCAGCCCCGGCCAGGGGGCTTCCTACGAGCAGTACTTC
CDR3aa: CASSPGQGASYEQYF

abundance: NA
d_gene: NA
j_gene: TRBJ2-3
v_gene: TRBV3-1/TRBV3-2
CDR3nt: TGTGCCAGCAGCCAAGATGGAGTCTCTACAGATACGCAGTATTTT
CDR3aa: CASSQDGVSTDTQYF

abundance: NA
d_gene: NA
j_gene: TRBJ2-2
v_gene: TRBV27
CDR3nt: TGTGCCAGCAGTTTATCGAGCATTTCCGGGGAGCTGTTTTTT
CDR3aa: CASSLSSISGELFF

abundance: NA
d_gene: NA
j_gene: TRBJ1-1
v_gene: TRBV5-1
CDR3nt: TGCGCCAGCAGCTCAGGGGCCGTCGCTGAAGCTTTCTTT
CDR3aa: CASSSGAVAEAFF

abundance: NA
d_gene: TRBD1
j_gene: TRBJ1-2
v_gene: TRBV4-3
CDR3nt: TGCGCCAGCAGCCAAGACCTCGGGACAGGGGACTATGGCTACACCTTC
CDR3aa: CASSQDLGTGDYGYTF

abundance: NA
d_gene: TRBD2
j_gene: TRBJ2-5
v_gene: TRBV9
CDR3nt: TGTGCCAGCAGCGCTGCGGGGGGAAAACAAGAGACCCAGTACTTC
CDR3aa: CASSAAGGKQETQYF

abundance: NA
d_gene: TRBD1
j_gene: TRBJ1-4
v_gene: TRBV4-3
CDR3nt: TGCGCCAGCAGCCCAAATAGGGGGCCGTCTAATGAAAAACTGTTTTTT
CDR3aa: CASSPNRGPSNEKLFF

abundance: NA
d_gene: NA
j_gene: TRBJ1-1
v_gene: TRBV27
CDR3nt: TGTGCCAGCAGACCTGGGGGCAATTTGGGCACTGAAGCTTTCTTT
CDR3aa: CASRPGGNLGTEAFF

abundance: NA
d_gene: TRBD1
j_gene: TRBJ1-2
v_gene: TRBV20-1
CDR3nt: TGCAGTGCCTGGACAGGGTATGGCTACACCTTC
CDR3aa: CSAWTGYGYTF

abundance: few
d_gene: NA
j_gene: TRBJ2-5
v_gene: TRBV6-2/TRBV6-3
CDR3nt: TGTGCCAGCAGTTATTGGTTCGGCTCGAGGGAGGAGACCCAGTACTTC
CDR3aa: CASSYWFGSREETQYF

abundance: NA
d_gene: TRBD2
j_gene: TRBJ2-5
v_gene: TRBV27
CDR3nt: TGTGCCAGCAGTTCCGGACTAGCGGGGGTTAGGGCCCAGTACTTC
CDR3aa: CASSSGLAGVRAQYF

abundance: NA
d_gene: NA
j_gene: TRBJ1-1
v_gene: TRBV30
CDR3nt: TGTGCCTGGAGAGCGAGAAGGACTGAAGCTTTCTTT
CDR3aa: CAWRARRTEAFF

abundance: NA
d_gene: NA
j_gene: TRBJ1-1
v_gene: TRBV18
CDR3nt: TGTGCCAGCTCATTAAACAGGGCATCGAGCACTGAAGCTTTCTTT
CDR3aa: CASSLNRASSTEAFF

abundance: NA
d_gene: TRBD1
j_gene: TRBJ1-2
v_gene: TRBV7-8
CDR3nt: TGTGCCAGCAGCTTAGGCGGACAGGTGGGGTATGGCTACACCTTC
CDR3aa: CASSLGGQVGYGYTF

abundance: NA
d_gene: NA
j_gene: TRBJ1-1
v_gene: TRBV4-2
CDR3nt: TGTGCCAGCAGCCAAGATCGGAGGGCTGAAGCTTTCTTT
CDR3aa: CASSQDRRAEAFF

abundance: NA
d_gene: NA
j_gene: TRBJ2-2
v_gene: TRBV12-5
CDR3nt: TGTGCTAGTGGTTTGGGGCAGGGGTACACCGGGGAGCTGTTTTTT
CDR3aa: CASGLGQGYTGELFF

abundance: NA
d_gene: NA
j_gene: TRBJ2-1
v_gene: TRBV12-3/TRBV12-4
CDR3nt: TGTGCCAGCAGTGGGAGGATCGATGAGCAGTTCTTC
CDR3aa: CASSGRIDEQFF

abundance: NA
d_gene: TRBD1
j_gene: TRBJ1-2
v_gene: TRBV7-8
CDR3nt: TGTGCCAGCAGCTTCGGATGGCAGGGGGCTCGGTATGGCTACACCTTC
CDR3aa: CASSFGWQGARYGYTF